This TCR beta chain was sequenced for a study of blood T cell repertoires in COVID-19. The data were produced by immunoSEQ multiplex PCR, yet TCRdb's version contains in-frame clones alone and is incomplete. The sample lists approximately 190,000 clones; 84% were seen once. The CDR3 consists of 14 residues. CDR1 and CDR2 (germline): SEHNR, FQNEAQ (reference sequence). J was trimmed by 7 bases and V by 3 bases; bases with no gene match: 7. This clone occurred a few times. The specimen was PBMCs or T cells enriched from blood (not recorded which). The V and J genes are TRBV7-9 and TRBJ2-7, with TRBD2 matching 9 bases. The receptor was isolated from a woman younger than 45 who had been exposed to COVID-19. In DNA, the CDR3 is TGTGCCAGCAGCTTGGTTTCTCTAGCGGGAGAGCAGTACTTC. Translated, it gives CASSLVSLAGEQYF.